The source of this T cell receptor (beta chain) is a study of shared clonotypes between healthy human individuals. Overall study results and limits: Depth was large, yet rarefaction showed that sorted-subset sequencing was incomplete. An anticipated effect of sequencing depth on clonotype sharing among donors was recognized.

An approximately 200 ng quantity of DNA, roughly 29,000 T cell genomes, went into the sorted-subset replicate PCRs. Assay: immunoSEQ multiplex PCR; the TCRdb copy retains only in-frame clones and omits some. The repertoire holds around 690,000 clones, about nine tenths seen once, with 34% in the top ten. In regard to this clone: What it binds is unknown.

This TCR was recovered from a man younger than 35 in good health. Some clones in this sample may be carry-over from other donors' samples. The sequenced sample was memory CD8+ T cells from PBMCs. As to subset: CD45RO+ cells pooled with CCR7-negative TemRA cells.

The CDR3 sequence is CASSHSSYEQYF. The CDR3 DNA reads TGTGCCAGCAGCCACTCCTCCTACGAGCAGTACTTC. The chain couples TRBV7-8 to TRBJ2-7; D uncertain. V lost 5 bases and J lost 0, with 5 bases in between. This CDR3 comprises 12 residues. Germline loops: CDR1 SGHVS, CDR2 FQNEAQ.